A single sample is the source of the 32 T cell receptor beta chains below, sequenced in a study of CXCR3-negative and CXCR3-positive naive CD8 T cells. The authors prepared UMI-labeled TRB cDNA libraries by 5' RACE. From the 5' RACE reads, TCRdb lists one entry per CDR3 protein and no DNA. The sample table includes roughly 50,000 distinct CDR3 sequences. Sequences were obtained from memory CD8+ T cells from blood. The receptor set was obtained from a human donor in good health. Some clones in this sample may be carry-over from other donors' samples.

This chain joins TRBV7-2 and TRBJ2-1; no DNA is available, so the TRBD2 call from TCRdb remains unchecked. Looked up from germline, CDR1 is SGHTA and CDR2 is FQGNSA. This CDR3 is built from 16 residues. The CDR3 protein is CASSPSRGGIYNEQFF.

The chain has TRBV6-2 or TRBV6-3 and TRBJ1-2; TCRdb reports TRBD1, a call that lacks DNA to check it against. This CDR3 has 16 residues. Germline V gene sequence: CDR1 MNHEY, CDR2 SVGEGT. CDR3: CASSYRTGPINYGYTF.

CDR3 region: CASSQDLVIRAGARYEQYF. This sequence joins TRBV4-3 and TRBJ2-7; TCRdb calls TRBD1, which cannot be checked without DNA. The length of the CDR3 is 19 residues. Germline-derived CDR1 and CDR2 are LGHNA and YSLEER.

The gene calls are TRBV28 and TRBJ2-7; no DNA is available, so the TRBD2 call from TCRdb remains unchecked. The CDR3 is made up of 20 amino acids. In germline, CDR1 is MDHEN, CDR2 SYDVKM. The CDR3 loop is CASSLYRGRSGGVPDYEQYF.

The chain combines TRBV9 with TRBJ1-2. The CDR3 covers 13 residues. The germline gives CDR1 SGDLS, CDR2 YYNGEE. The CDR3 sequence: CASSVEDNYGYTF.

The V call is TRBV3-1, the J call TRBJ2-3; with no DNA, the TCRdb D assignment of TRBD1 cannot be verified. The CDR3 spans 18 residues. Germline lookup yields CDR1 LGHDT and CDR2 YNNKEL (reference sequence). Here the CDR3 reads CASSLLINPGIYTDTQYF.

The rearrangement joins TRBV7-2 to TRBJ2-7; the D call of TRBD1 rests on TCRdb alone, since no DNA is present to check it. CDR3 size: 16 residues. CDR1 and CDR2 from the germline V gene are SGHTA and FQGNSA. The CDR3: CASSLGRAGGFYEQYF.

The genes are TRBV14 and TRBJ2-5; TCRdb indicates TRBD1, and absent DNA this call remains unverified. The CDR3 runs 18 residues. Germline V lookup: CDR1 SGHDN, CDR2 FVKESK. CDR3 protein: CASSRPGTARLYQETQYF. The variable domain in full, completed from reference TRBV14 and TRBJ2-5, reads EAGVTQFPSHSVIEKGQTVTLRCDPISGHDNLYWYRRVMGKEIKFLLHFVKESKQDESGMPNNRFLAERTGGTYSTLKVQPAELEDSGVYFCASSRPGTARLYQETQYFGPGTRLLVL.

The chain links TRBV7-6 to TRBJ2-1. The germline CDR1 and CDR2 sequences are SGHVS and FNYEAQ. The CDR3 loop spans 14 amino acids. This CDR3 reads CASSLVGSYNEQFF.

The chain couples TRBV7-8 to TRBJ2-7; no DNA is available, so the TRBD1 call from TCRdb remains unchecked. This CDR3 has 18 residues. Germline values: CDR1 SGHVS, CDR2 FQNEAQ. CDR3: CASSSNMPWGTLTYEQYF.

The CDR3 spells CASSKGTSGPNEQFF. The rearrangement joins TRBV11-2 to TRBJ2-1; TCRdb names TRBD2, which stays unverified in the absence of DNA. CDR3 length: 15 residues. Germline V lookup: CDR1 SGHAT, CDR2 FQNNGV.

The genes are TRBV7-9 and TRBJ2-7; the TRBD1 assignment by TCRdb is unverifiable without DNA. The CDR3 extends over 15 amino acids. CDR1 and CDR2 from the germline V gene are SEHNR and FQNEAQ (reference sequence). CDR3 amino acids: CASSPHPQGTHEQYF.

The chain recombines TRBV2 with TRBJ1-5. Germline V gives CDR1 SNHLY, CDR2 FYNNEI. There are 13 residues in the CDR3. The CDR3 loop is CARQGSGNQPQHF.

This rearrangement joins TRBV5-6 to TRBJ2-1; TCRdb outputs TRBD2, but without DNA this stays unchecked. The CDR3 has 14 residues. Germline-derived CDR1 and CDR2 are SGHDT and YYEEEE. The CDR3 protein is CASSLGGGFDEQFF.

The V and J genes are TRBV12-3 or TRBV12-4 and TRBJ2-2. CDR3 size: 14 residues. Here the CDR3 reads CASFSSGNTGELFF.

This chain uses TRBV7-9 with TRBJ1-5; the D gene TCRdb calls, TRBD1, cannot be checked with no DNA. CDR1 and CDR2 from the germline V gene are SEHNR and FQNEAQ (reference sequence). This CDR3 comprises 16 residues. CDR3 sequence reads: CASSLEGQGARQPQHF.

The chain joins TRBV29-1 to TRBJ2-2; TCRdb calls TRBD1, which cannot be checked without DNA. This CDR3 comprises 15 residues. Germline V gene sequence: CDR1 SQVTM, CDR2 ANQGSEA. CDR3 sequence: CSVDGNPENTGELFF.

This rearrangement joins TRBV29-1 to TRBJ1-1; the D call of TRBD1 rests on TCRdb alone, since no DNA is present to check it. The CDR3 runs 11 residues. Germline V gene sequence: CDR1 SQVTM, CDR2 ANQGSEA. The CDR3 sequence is CSAATGAEAFF.

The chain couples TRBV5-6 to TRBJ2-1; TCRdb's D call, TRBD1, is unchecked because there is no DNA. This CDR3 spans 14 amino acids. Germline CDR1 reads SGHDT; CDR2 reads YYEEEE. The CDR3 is CASTGDRVNNEQFF. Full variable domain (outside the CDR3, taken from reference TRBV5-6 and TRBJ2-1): DAGVTQSPTHLIKTRGQQVTLRCSPKSGHDTVSWYQQALGQGPQFIFQYYEEEERQRGNFPDRFSGHQFPNYSSELNVNALLLGDSALYLCASTGDRVNNEQFFGPGTRLTVL.

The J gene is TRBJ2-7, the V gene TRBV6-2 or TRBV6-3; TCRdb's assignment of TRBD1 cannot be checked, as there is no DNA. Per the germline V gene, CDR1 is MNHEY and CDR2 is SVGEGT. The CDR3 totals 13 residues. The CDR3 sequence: CASSWDNYYEQYF.

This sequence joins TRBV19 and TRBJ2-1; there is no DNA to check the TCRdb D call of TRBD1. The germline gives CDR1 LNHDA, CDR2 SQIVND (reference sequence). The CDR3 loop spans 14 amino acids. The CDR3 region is CASDTGDPYNEQFF.

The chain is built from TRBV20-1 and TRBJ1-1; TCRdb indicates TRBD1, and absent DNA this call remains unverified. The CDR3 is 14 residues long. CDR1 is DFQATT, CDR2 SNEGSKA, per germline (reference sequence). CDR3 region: CSARGPQGDTEAFF.

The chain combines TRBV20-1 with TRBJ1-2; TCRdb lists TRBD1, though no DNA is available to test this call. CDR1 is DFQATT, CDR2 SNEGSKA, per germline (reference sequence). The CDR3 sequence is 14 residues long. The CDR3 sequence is CSAFTGGEDYGYTF.

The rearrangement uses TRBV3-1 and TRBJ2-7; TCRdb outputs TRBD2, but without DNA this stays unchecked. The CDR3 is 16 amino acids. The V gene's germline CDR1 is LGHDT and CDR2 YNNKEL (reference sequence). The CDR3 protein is CASSQDASRENYEQYF.

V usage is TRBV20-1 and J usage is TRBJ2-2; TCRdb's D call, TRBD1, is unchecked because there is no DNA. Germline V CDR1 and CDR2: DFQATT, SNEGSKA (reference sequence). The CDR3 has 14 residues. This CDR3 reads CSAKQGTNTGELFF.

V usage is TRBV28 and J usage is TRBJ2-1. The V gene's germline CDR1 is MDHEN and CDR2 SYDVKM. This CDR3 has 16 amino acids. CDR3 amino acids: CASSFRSKGIHNEQFF. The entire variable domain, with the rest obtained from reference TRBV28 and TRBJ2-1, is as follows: DVKVTQSSRYLVKRTGEKVFLECVQDMDHENMFWYRQDPGLGLRLIYFSYDVKMKEKGDIPEGYSVSREKKERFSLILESASTNQTSMYLCASSFRSKGIHNEQFFGPGTRLTVL.

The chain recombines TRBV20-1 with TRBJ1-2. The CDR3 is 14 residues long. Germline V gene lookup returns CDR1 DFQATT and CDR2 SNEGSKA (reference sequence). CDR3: CSASNQAHSGGYTF.

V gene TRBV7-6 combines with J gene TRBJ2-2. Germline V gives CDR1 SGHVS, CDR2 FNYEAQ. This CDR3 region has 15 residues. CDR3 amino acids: CASSFPPDNTGELFF. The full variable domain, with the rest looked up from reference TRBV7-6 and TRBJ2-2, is GAGVSQSPRYKVTKRGQDVALRCDPISGHVSLYWYRQALGQGPEFLTYFNYEAQQDKSGLPNDRFSAERPEGSISTLTIQRTEQRDSAMYRCASSFPPDNTGELFFGEGSRLTVL.

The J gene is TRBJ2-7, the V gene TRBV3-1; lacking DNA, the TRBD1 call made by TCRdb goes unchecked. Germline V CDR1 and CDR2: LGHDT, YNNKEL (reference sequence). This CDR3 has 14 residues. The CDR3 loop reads CASTHGQGDYEQYF.

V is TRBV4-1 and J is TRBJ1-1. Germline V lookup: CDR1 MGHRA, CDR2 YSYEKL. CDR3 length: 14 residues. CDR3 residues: CASSQDNRGTEAFF.

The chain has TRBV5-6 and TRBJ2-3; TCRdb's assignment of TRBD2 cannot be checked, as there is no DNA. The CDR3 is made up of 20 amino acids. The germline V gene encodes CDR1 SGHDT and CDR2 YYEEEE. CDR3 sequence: CASSLASLAGGLINTDTQYF.

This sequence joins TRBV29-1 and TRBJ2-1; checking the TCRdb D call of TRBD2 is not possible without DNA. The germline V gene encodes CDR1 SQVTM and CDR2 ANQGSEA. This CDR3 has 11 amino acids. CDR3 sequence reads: CSVPPSGEQFF.